Listed below are T cell receptor beta chains from one sample, sequenced in a study of blood T cell repertoires in COVID-19. Measured with immunoSEQ multiplex PCR; TCRdb has only the in-frame clones, and not every one. The table includes 250,000 or so clones, about 88% detected once. Sequenced: peripheral blood. These receptors all come from a woman in her 40s who had recovered from COVID-19. CDR3s include the opening cysteine and the closing phenylalanine or tryptophan. Each record gives: D gene, clone size, V gene, J gene, CDR3 DNA, CDR3 protein. A D gene is named only where the DNA matches it firmly. Only part of the rows carry a size: once, few, many, or a class if the clone is expanded.

TRBD2	-	TRBV10-3	TRBJ2-5	TGTGCCATCAAGGGACTACCTATGGAGACCCAGTACTTC	CAIKGLPMETQYF
-	-	TRBV6-5	TRBJ1-4	TGTGCCAGCACCCCGGTGGCTAATGAAAAACTGTTTTTT	CASTPVANEKLFF
TRBD2	-	TRBV9	TRBJ2-7	TGTGCCAGCGGGTCGGGAGGACACCCCAACTTC	CASGSGGHPNF
TRBD2	-	TRBV15	TRBJ2-3	TGTGCCACCAGCAGAGATTGGGGGGGGACTCCCTACACAGATACGCAGTATTTT	CATSRDWGGTPYTDTQYF
-	few	TRBV7-3	TRBJ2-3	TGTGCCAGCAGCTTATTGGGGCGGGACACAGATACGCAGTATTTT	CASSLLGRDTDTQYF
-	once	TRBV27	TRBJ2-3	TGTGCCAGCAGTTTATCGCGGCAAAGCACAGATACGCAGTATTTT	CASSLSRQSTDTQYF
TRBD2	once	TRBV7-9	TRBJ2-1	TGTGCCAGCAGCTTACTACTGGGGTCTAGCGGGAGTAACAATGAGCAGTTCTTC	CASSLLLGSSGSNNEQFF
TRBD1	-	TRBV3-1/TRBV3-2	TRBJ1-3	TGTGCCAGCAGCCAAGGCACAGGGGGGATCTCTGGAAACACCATATATTTT	CASSQGTGGISGNTIYF
-	-	TRBV7-9	TRBJ2-1	TGTGCCGTACCGGTAATCTCCTACAATGAGCAGTTCTTC	CAVPVISYNEQFF
-	-	TRBV19	TRBJ2-7	TGTGCCAGTAGCTGGGCCAGGGATTACGAGCAGTACTTC	CASSWARDYEQYF
-	few	TRBV21-1	TRBJ2-3	TGTGCCAGCAGCAAAGCCGGTAGCGAAAGCACAGATACGCAGTATTTT	CASSKAGSESTDTQYF
TRBD1	-	TRBV24-1	TRBJ2-6	TGTGCCACCAGTGCGGGACAGGCTGGGGCCAACGTCCTGACTTTC	CATSAGQAGANVLTF
TRBD1	-	TRBV7-2	TRBJ1-2	TGTGCCAGCAGCTTAGTTGGGACAGGGAAGGGCTACACCTTC	CASSLVGTGKGYTF
-	-	TRBV18	TRBJ1-1	TGTGCCAGCTCACCACCAGGGGTCCGGGGGGGCACTGAAGCTTTCTTT	CASSPPGVRGGTEAFF
-	-	TRBV6-5	TRBJ1-4	TGTGCCAGCAGTTACTCGTTTTCAGTTAATGAAAAACTGTTTTTT	CASSYSFSVNEKLFF
TRBD2	-	TRBV11-3	TRBJ2-1	TGTGCCAGCAGCACAACTAGCGTCGAGCAGTTCTTC	CASSTTSVEQFF
-	-	TRBV30	TRBJ2-2	TGTGCCTGGAGTGGGGCCTCACACCTCACCGGGGAGCTGTTTTTT	CAWSGASHLTGELFF
TRBD2	-	TRBV7-9	TRBJ2-2	TGTGCCAGCAGCCCAGGGAGGGGCGCGAACACCGGGGAGCTGTTTTTT	CASSPGRGANTGELFF
-	-	TRBV9	TRBJ2-1	TGTGCCAGCAGCGGCGTCGGGGATGAGCAGTTCTTC	CASSGVGDEQFF
TRBD1	-	TRBV18	TRBJ1-2	TGTGCCAGCTCACCAACCCCGGACAGGGCGACATATGGCTACACCTTC	CASSPTPDRATYGYTF
-	-	TRBV5-4	TRBJ1-6	TGTGCCAGCAGCTTCGGGGGGACGGAGAAGTTGGGTTCACCCCTCCACTTT	CASSFGGTEKLGSPLHF
TRBD1	once	TRBV5-1	TRBJ2-5	TGCGCCAGCAGCTTGGGACAGGGGGGACAAGAGACCCAGTACTTC	CASSLGQGGQETQYF
-	-	TRBV9	TRBJ2-1	TGTGCCAGCAGTGTCGGGTATGAGCAGTTCTTC	CASSVGYEQFF
TRBD2	-	TRBV7-2	TRBJ2-3	TGTGCCAGCAGCTTCCGAGGGACTAGCGGGACAGATACGCAGTATTTT	CASSFRGTSGTDTQYF
TRBD1	-	TRBV4-3	TRBJ1-2	TGCGCCAGCAGCCAAGGGACAGGGGATGGCTACACCTTC	CASSQGTGDGYTF
TRBD1	once	TRBV25-1	TRBJ2-3	TGTGCCAGCAGTCCCCTGGGACAGGGTCGCACAGATACGCAGTATTTT	CASSPLGQGRTDTQYF
TRBD2	-	TRBV18	TRBJ2-7	TGTGCCAGCTCCCAACCCGGGACTACGTACGAGCAGTACTTC	CASSQPGTTYEQYF
TRBD1	-	TRBV6-6	TRBJ2-7	TGTGCCAGCAGTTCGGGACAGGGTTATCACGAGCAGTACTTC	CASSSGQGYHEQYF
-	-	TRBV29-1	TRBJ1-2	TGCAGCGTTGACCCCGCGGGGGCTGACTATGGCTACACCTTC	CSVDPAGADYGYTF
TRBD1	-	TRBV7-2	TRBJ2-2	TGTGCCAGCAGCTCAAGGGACAGGGATACCGGGGAGCTGTTTTTT	CASSSRDRDTGELFF
-	-	TRBV19	TRBJ1-1	TGTGCCAGTAGTATAGGGGAGTTGGAAGCTTTCTTT	CASSIGELEAFF
-	-	TRBV6-5	TRBJ1-3	TGTGCCAGCACCACACCCGGAAACACCATATATTTT	CASTTPGNTIYF
-	-	TRBV5-1	TRBJ1-2	TGCGCCAGCAGCTATGACCCGGGGGGGGTAGACTATGGCTACACCTTC	CASSYDPGGVDYGYTF
-	-	TRBV7-2	TRBJ1-1	TGTGCCAGCAGCCCAAAGGGGTGGTCGACAGTCACTGAAGCTTTCTTT	CASSPKGWSTVTEAFF
TRBD1	-	TRBV11-1	TRBJ1-1	TGTGCCAGCAGCTACCCGGACAGGTCCCTCCCCACTGAAGCTTTCTTT	CASSYPDRSLPTEAFF
-	-	TRBV6-5	TRBJ1-2	TGTGCCAGCACCCCGGGGGTCCTCAACTATGGCTACACCTTC	CASTPGVLNYGYTF
-	-	TRBV6-2/TRBV6-3	TRBJ1-1	TGTGCCAGCAGTTACTCGGCAGGCATCATGAACACTGAAGCTTTCTTT	CASSYSAGIMNTEAFF
TRBD1	-	TRBV18	TRBJ1-4	TGTGCCAGCTCAAGGGACAGGACTAATGAAAAACTGTTTTTT	CASSRDRTNEKLFF
TRBD2	-	TRBV10-3	TRBJ2-3	TGTGCCATCAGTGAGTCACTAGCGGGTCCGACAGGGTCGCAGTATTTT	CAISESLAGPTGSQYF
-	-	TRBV30	TRBJ1-4	TGTGCCTGGAGTGTACAGGCAGTTCCAGAAAAACTGTTTTTT	CAWSVQAVPEKLFF
-	-	TRBV29-1	TRBJ1-1	TGCACCCCGGGACGAGAGAACACTGAAGCTTTCTTT	CTPGRENTEAFF
TRBD1	few	TRBV2	TRBJ2-7	TGTGCCAGCAGGGACGGACAGGGATCCTACGAGCAGTACTTC	CASRDGQGSYEQYF
TRBD2	-	TRBV24-1	TRBJ2-2	TGTGCCACCAGTGATCCCGGCCGGGGTAGCGGGGACACCGGGGAGCTGTTTTTT	CATSDPGRGSGDTGELFF
-	few	TRBV4-1	TRBJ2-1	TGCGCCAGCAGCCCCGAGGGCCAGTCACGCTACAATGAGCAGTTCTTC	CASSPEGQSRYNEQFF
-	-	TRBV4-1	TRBJ2-5	TGCGCCAGCAACCAATTCGGGGTCCTGGGGGGTCCCCGGGAGACCCAGTACTTC	CASNQFGVLGGPRETQYF
TRBD2	-	TRBV9	TRBJ2-2	TGTGCCAGCAGCCCCGGACTAGTTGGTACCGGGGAGCTGTTTTTT	CASSPGLVGTGELFF
TRBD1	-	TRBV5-5	TRBJ2-3	TGTGCCAGCAGCGGGACAGGTAGCGCAGATACGCAGTATTTT	CASSGTGSADTQYF
-	-	TRBV6-2/TRBV6-3	TRBJ2-7	TGTGCCAGCAGTTACGGCCCCGGGTACGAGCAGTACTTC	CASSYGPGYEQYF
-	-	TRBV12-3/TRBV12-4	TRBJ2-1	TGTGCCAGCAGTAGGAGGAATGAGCAGTTCTTC	CASSRRNEQFF
-	-	TRBV18	TRBJ1-4	TGTGCCAGCTCACCACGGGGGGCTAATGAAAAACTGTTTTTT	CASSPRGANEKLFF
TRBD1	-	TRBV11-2	TRBJ1-2	TGTGCCAGCAGCTTAGAAATAGGAACAGGGGATGGCTACACCTTC	CASSLEIGTGDGYTF
TRBD1	-	TRBV6-2/TRBV6-3	TRBJ1-1	TGTGCCAGCAGTTACTCCACGGACAGGACTGAAGCTTTCTTT	CASSYSTDRTEAFF
TRBD2	-	TRBV2	TRBJ2-1	TGTGCCAGCAATCGTCTGGCTAGCGGGAGAGACAATGAGCAGTTCTTC	CASNRLASGRDNEQFF
-	-	TRBV9	TRBJ1-5	TGTGCCAGCAGCGTAGGGGGAGGGGATCAGCCCCAGCATTTT	CASSVGGGDQPQHF
TRBD1	once	TRBV3-1/TRBV3-2	TRBJ1-1	TGTGCCAGCAGCCAAGCACTCAGGCCCTCCGGGACAGGGGGAAGGTGGGCTGAAGCTTTCTTT	CASSQALRPSGTGGRWAEAFF